This passage covers 14 T cell receptor beta chains from one sample sequenced in a study of T cell changes during pregnancy in multiple sclerosis. Libraries were prepared by immunoSEQ multiplex PCR; TCRdb keeps only in-frame clonotypes and omits some of them. Of 45,000 or so clones in the sample, 95% to 96% are singletons; the top ten hold 0.89%. The sequencing here drew on peripheral blood, taken in the second trimester of pregnancy. These receptors all stem from a female donor with multiple sclerosis, enrolled in a pregnancy study.

This chain joins TRBV27 and TRBJ1-4; D gene unclear. Trimming left V 2 bases short and J 7 bases short, with 14 bases between. CDR3 length: 15 residues. Germline CDR1 MNHEY, CDR2 SMNVEV (reference sequence). The chain's CDR3 is CASSLGATLIEKLFF. The CDR3 region has the DNA TGTGCCAGCAGTTTAGGAGCCACGCTGATTGAAAAACTGTTTTTT.

The V call is TRBV12-5, the J call TRBJ1-3, with TRBD1 as a possible D gene (5 bases). V lost 5 bases and J lost 0, with 8 bases in between. Germline-derived CDR1 and CDR2 are LGHNT and FRNRAP. There are 14 residues in the CDR3. CDR3 region: CASGPRASGNTIYF. The DNA for the CDR3 is TGTGCTAGTGGTCCCAGGGCCTCTGGAAACACCATATATTTT.

The rearrangement links TRBV5-1 to TRBJ2-7, with TRBD2 identical over 12 bases. CDR1 and CDR2 (germline): SGHRS, YFSETQ. V lost 3 bases and J lost 5; bases outside the gene matches: 3. There are 14 residues in the CDR3. The CDR3, as DNA: TGCGCCAGCAGCTCTGGACTAGCGGGAAACGAGCAGTACTTC. Protein sequence: CASSSGLAGNEQYF.

The gene calls are TRBV29-1 and TRBJ1-1, with TRBD1 identical over 7 bases. Germline lookup yields CDR1 SQVTM and CDR2 ANQGSEA. Germline trimming cut 4 bases from V and 0 bases from J; bases unmatched to any gene: 14. The CDR3 extends over 17 amino acids. The CDR3 here is CSVVGQSLPAMNTEAFF. The DNA of the CDR3 is TGCAGCGTTGTGGGACAGAGTCTACCCGCCATGAACACTGAAGCTTTCTTT. The variable domain in full, completed from reference TRBV29-1 and TRBJ1-1, reads SAVISQKPSRDICQRGTSLTIQCQVDSQVTMMFWYRQQPGQSLTLIATANQGSEATYESGFVIDKFPISRPNLTFSTLTVSNMSPEDSSIYLCSVVGQSLPAMNTEAFFGQGTRLTVV.

The chain employs TRBV2 and TRBJ2-3, with 12 bases aligning to TRBD2. V dropped 9 bases and J dropped 0; count of bases not matched to a gene: 4. Germline CDR1 and CDR2: SNHLY and FYNNEI. CDR3 length: 15 residues. This CDR3 is CASLAGGSSTDTQYF. The CDR3 region has the DNA TGTGCCAGTCTAGCGGGAGGGTCTAGCACAGATACGCAGTATTTT.

The chain couples TRBV7-6 to TRBJ2-7; D is perhaps TRBD2 (7 bases). Germline lookup yields CDR1 SGHVS and CDR2 FNYEAQ. The CDR3 loop spans 14 amino acids. V dropped 2 bases and J dropped 2 bases, with 10 bases sitting between them. Here the CDR3 reads CASSLRGGTYEQYF. CDR3 nucleotide sequence: TGTGCCAGCAGCTTAAGGGGGGGCACCTACGAGCAGTACTTC.

The chain combines TRBV6-5 with TRBJ1-1, with D possibly matching TRBD1 (5 bases). The CDR3 consists of 15 residues. Trimming took off 4 bases at V and 5 bases at J, with 17 bases between the two ends. Germline V gives CDR1 MNHEY, CDR2 SVGAGI. The CDR3 DNA follows: TGTGCCAGCAGTTCACAGGTTCTGGGGGGAACTGAAGCTTTCTTT. Translating it yields CASSSQVLGGTEAFF.

As DNA, the CDR3 is TGCGCCAGCAGCTTTCGGGGACTAGCGGGAGGAAATGAGCAGTTCTTC. This translates into CASSFRGLAGGNEQFF. V gene TRBV5-1 combines with J gene TRBJ2-1; 15 bases align to TRBD2. Per germline, CDR1 SGHRS and CDR2 YFSETQ. The V segment lost 2 bases and the J segment 7 bases; nucleotides outside the gene matches: 4. This CDR3 is 16 amino acids long.

The J gene is TRBJ2-7, the V gene TRBV28; weak D call: TRBD2 (7 bases). CDR1 is MDHEN, CDR2 SYDVKM, per germline. V dropped 3 bases and J dropped 4 bases, with 16 bases sitting between them. CDR3 length: 15 residues. The CDR3 sequence is CASSFGGAQTYEQYF. CDR3 sequence (DNA): TGTGCCAGCAGTTTTGGGGGGGCCCAAACGTACGAGCAGTACTTC. The whole variable domain, remainder taken from reference TRBV28 and TRBJ2-7, is DVKVTQSSRYLVKRTGEKVFLECVQDMDHENMFWYRQDPGLGLRLIYFSYDVKMKEKGDIPEGYSVSREKKERFSLILESASTNQTSMYLCASSFGGAQTYEQYFGPGTRLTVT.

The chain joins TRBV27 to TRBJ1-2, with 10 bases matching TRBD1. The junction had 6 bases not matched to a gene; V was cut back by 4 bases and J by 4 bases. The germline gives CDR1 MNHEY, CDR2 SMNVEV (reference sequence). This CDR3 contains 15 residues. CDR3: CASSYRDRGSYGYTF. CDR3 sequence (DNA): TGTGCCAGCAGTTACCGGGACAGGGGATCCTATGGCTACACCTTC.

The chain couples TRBV18 to TRBJ2-5; TRBD1 aligns across 9 bases. Germline V gives CDR1 KGHSH, CDR2 LQKENI. V was clipped by 0 bases and J by 5 bases; unmatched bases: 4. CDR3 length: 15 amino acids. The chain's CDR3 is CASSPPTGGWETQYF. The CDR3 DNA sequence: TGTGCCAGCTCACCACCCACAGGGGGCTGGGAGACCCAGTACTTC.

The chain joins TRBV10-3 to TRBJ1-2, with D unresolved. The germline V gene has CDR1 ENHRY and CDR2 SYGVKD. This CDR3 is built from 11 residues. Trimming removed 0 bases at V and 8 bases at J, with 4 bases between. CDR3 residues: CAISESYGYTF. The DNA for the CDR3 is TGTGCCATCAGTGAGTCCTACGGCTACACCTTC.

This sequence joins TRBV28 and TRBJ1-5; 9 bases agree with TRBD1. Germline values: CDR1 MDHEN, CDR2 SYDVKM. V shed 9 bases and J 7 bases; nucleotides not matched to a gene: 13. The CDR3 spans 15 residues. CDR3 region: CASRTSGQGQQPQHF. The CDR3 bases are TGTGCCAGTCGCACATCGGGACAGGGACAACAGCCCCAGCATTTT.

The chain is built from TRBV7-3 and TRBJ2-7, with 12 bases that match TRBD2. This CDR3 has 16 residues. V trimming: 3 bases; J trimming: 3 bases; junction bases outside the gene matches: 6. Germline V gene lookup returns CDR1 SGHTA and CDR2 FQGTGA. The CDR3, as DNA: TGTGCCAGCAGCTTCCGTCGACTAGCGGGAGACTACGAGCAGTACTTC. Residues: CASSFRRLAGDYEQYF.